This T cell receptor (beta chain) stems from a study of blood T cell repertoires in COVID-19. Germline assignment: CDR1 LNHDA and CDR2 SQIVND (reference sequence). This CDR3 has 18 residues. V shed 5 bases, J shed 2 bases, and the junction held 10 bases outside the gene matches. Authors' analysis steps: Using reference gene primer amplification, nucleated cell counts were estimated. The data were produced by immunoSEQ multiplex PCR, yet TCRdb's version contains in-frame clones alone and is incomplete. The V and J calls and clone size were taken over from that table, and D and trimming were inferred from the DNA. The data contain under 350,000 clones, approximately 83% of them seen just once; the ten biggest clones take up 4% to 5%. Enrollees, about 18 to 89 years old, lived in roughly 24 US areas.

The chain links TRBV19 to TRBJ2-5, with 14 bases that match TRBD2. This TCR was sampled from a woman aged 40 to 50 with acute COVID-19. Sequenced: PBMCs or T cells enriched from blood (not recorded which). Here the CDR3 reads CASSSGRGLAGGQETQYF. CDR3 bases: TGTGCCAGTAGTTCGGGCCGCGGACTAGCGGGGGGACAAGAGACCCAGTACTTC. The complete variable domain, with remaining parts taken from reference TRBV19 and TRBJ2-5, reads DGGITQSPKYLFRKEGQNVTLSCEQNLNHDAMYWYRQDPGQGLRLIYYSQIVNDFQKGDIAEGYSVSREKKESFPLTVTSAQKNPTAFYLCASSSGRGLAGGQETQYFGPGTRLLVL.